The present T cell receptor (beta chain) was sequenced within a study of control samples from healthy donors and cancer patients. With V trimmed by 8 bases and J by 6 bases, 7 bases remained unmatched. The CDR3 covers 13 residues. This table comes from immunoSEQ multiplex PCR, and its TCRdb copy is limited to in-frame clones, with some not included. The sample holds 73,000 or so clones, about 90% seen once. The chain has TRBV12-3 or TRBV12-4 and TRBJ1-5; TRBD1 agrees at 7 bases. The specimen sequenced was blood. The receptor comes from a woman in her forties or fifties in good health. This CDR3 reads CASGDRDSQPQHF. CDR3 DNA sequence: TGTGCCAGCGGGGACAGAGATAGTCAGCCCCAGCATTTT.